This T cell receptor beta chain was obtained from a study of post-analysis software for immune sequencing data. Unique molecular identifiers tagged the TCR beta cDNA libraries. TCRdb independently ran MiXCR on the PCR reads; one entry per CDR3 protein. The sample contains approximately 570,000 distinct CDR3 sequences, around 40% of which appear only once. The ends were cut back, 6 bases at V and 7 bases at J, with 19 bases in the middle. Germline V CDR1 and CDR2: SGHVS, FQNEAQ. The CDR3 consists of 15 residues. Study findings and constraints: Controls had lower frequencies than patients of about 5 TRBV segments, which included TRBV5-6, TRBV5-1 and TRBV20-1.

For this clonotype: Its antigen is not known.

The gene calls are TRBV7-8 and TRBJ2-1; weak D call: TRBD2 (5 bases). The TCR sequence derives from a girl aged 5 to 17 with multiple sclerosis. The sample was blood. CDR3 coding DNA: TGTGCCAGCAGTCCTGAAAGGGAGCTTGGGAATGAGCAGTTCTTC. This sequence encodes CASSPERELGNEQFF.